The next 29 T cell receptor beta chains were all read from a single sample in a study of blood T cell repertoires in COVID-19. Repertoires were generated with immunoSEQ multiplex PCR, while TCRdb's copy carries only in-frame clones and drops some. The sample holds 150,000 or so clones, roughly four fifths seen once. Sequencing was carried out using peripheral blood. Receptors originate from a human donor with acute or convalescent COVID-19. The donor label of this sample is uncertain.

This chain connects TRBV3-1 (or the pseudogene TRBV3-2) to TRBJ1-5; the D is unclear. The CDR3 extends over 13 amino acids. CDR1 and CDR2 (germline): LGHDT, YNNKEL (reference sequence). Trimming removed 4 bases from V and 4 bases from J, with 8 bases in between. The CDR3 nucleotides are TGTGCCAGCAGCCGCGAGGGAAATCAGCCCCAGCATTTT. Translated: CASSREGNQPQHF.

This chain uses TRBV5-1 with TRBJ2-3, with TRBD1 as a possible D gene (6 bases). This CDR3 has 14 residues. Deletions cut 4 bases from V and 2 bases from J, with 11 bases between. Germline V gene sequence: CDR1 SGHRS, CDR2 YFSETQ. CDR3 nucleotide sequence: TGCGCCAGCAGCCTAGGACAGTTCACAGATACGCAGTATTTT. It encodes CASSLGQFTDTQYF. The variable domain in full, with the rest retrieved from reference TRBV5-1 and TRBJ2-3, is KAGVTQTPRYLIKTRGQQVTLSCSPISGHRSVSWYQQTPGQGLQFLFEYFSETQRNKGNFPGRFSGRQFSNSRSEMNVSTLELGDSALYLCASSLGQFTDTQYFGPGTRLTVL.

The chain combines TRBV7-2 with TRBJ1-6; tentative D call: TRBD1 (5 bases). This CDR3 comprises 17 residues. Germline V gene sequence: CDR1 SGHTA, CDR2 FQGNSA. V was clipped by 4 bases and J by 9 bases, with 22 bases between them. CDR3: CASSSDLGGWYGSPLHF. The CDR3 nucleotides read TGTGCCAGCAGCTCCGATCTGGGGGGATGGTACGGTTCACCCCTCCACTTT.

The chain carries TRBV5-1 and TRBJ1-3, with D possibly being TRBD1 (5 bases). CDR3 length: 16 residues. Germline CDR1 and CDR2: SGHRS and YFSETQ. The germline V and J ends were trimmed by 3 bases and 4 bases, with 17 bases remaining between them. The CDR3 here is CASSSSPGGAGNTIYF. CDR3 nucleotides: TGCGCCAGCAGCTCATCTCCGGGGGGAGCCGGAAACACCATATATTTT.

The chain employs TRBV10-3 and TRBJ1-1; D may be TRBD1 (6 bases). Germline V gives CDR1 ENHRY, CDR2 SYGVKD. Trimming pared 6 bases from V and 0 bases from J, leaving 11 bases between. CDR3 size: 14 residues. The CDR3 loop is CAIRGTSLNTEAFF. The CDR3 nucleotides read TGTGCCATCAGGGGGACAAGTCTGAACACTGAAGCTTTCTTT.

The V and J genes are TRBV2 and TRBJ2-7; 8 bases are shared with TRBD1. Losses at the gene ends were 4 bases for V and 5 bases for J; bases not matched to a gene: 10. The CDR3 totals 15 residues. CDR1 SNHLY and CDR2 FYNNEI come from the germline V gene. The CDR3 coding sequence is TGTGCCAGCAGTGTAGGCAGGGGGCGCGGGAACGAGCAGTACTTC. Translated: CASSVGRGRGNEQYF.

This sequence joins TRBV4-2 and TRBJ2-5; tentatively, D is TRBD2 (5 bases). V was cut by 1 base and J by 6 bases, with 12 bases left in between. The CDR3 has 14 residues. Germline CDR1 reads LGHNA; CDR2 reads YNFKEQ. This CDR3 reads CASSQGAGDKTQYF. The CDR3 DNA is TGTGCCAGCAGCCAAGGTGCGGGCGATAAGACCCAGTACTTC.

This chain joins TRBV9 and TRBJ1-2; D is perhaps TRBD1 (6 bases). Trimming removed 4 bases at V and 3 bases at J, with 10 bases between. Per germline, CDR1 SGDLS and CDR2 YYNGEE. The CDR3 loop spans 13 amino acids. The CDR3 DNA sequence: TGTGCCAGCAGCCAAAGACAGGACTATGGCTACACCTTC. Translation gives CASSQRQDYGYTF.

The rearrangement joins TRBV7-9 to TRBJ2-5; D may be TRBD1 (5 bases). Germline V lookup: CDR1 SEHNR, CDR2 FQNEAQ (reference sequence). This CDR3 has 18 residues. V was trimmed by 6 bases and J by 2 bases, leaving 25 bases between them. The CDR3 loop is CASSPTIPPRVQQETQYF. CDR3 sequence (DNA): TGTGCCAGCAGTCCCACAATCCCACCCAGGGTTCAACAAGAGACCCAGTACTTC.

There are a few counts of this clone. The chain joins TRBV18 to TRBJ2-4; tentative D call: TRBD2 (6 bases). Deletions cut 2 bases from V and 3 bases from J, with 11 bases between. Germline V gives CDR1 KGHSH, CDR2 LQKENI. The CDR3 is made up of 15 amino acids. Here the CDR3 DNA reads TGTGCCAGCTCACCATCGTCGGGACTCAAAAACATTCAGTACTTC. Its translation is CASSPSSGLKNIQYF.

This chain connects TRBV20-1 to TRBJ1-4; the D is unclear. This CDR3 region has 14 residues. The V end was cut by 3 bases, the J end by 8 bases, with 16 bases between. In germline, CDR1 is DFQATT, CDR2 SNEGSKA (reference sequence). CDR3 bases: TGCAGTGCTAGTTCCCCGGGAGGGTGGGAAAAACTGTTTTTT. As protein: CSASSPGGWEKLFF.

This rearrangement joins TRBV27 to TRBJ1-6; D possibly corresponds to TRBD1 (5 bases). This CDR3 comprises 15 residues. Germline CDR1 MNHEY, CDR2 SMNVEV (reference sequence). V was trimmed by 2 bases and J by 2 bases, leaving 7 bases between them. In nucleotides, the CDR3 is TGTGCCAGCAGTTTAGCGGGACCCTATAATTCACCCCTCCACTTT. Amino acids: CASSLAGPYNSPLHF.

The V call is TRBV9, the J call TRBJ2-3; TRBD2 agrees at 7 bases. Trimming removed 2 bases from V and 4 bases from J; junction bases left unmatched: 10. CDR1 is SGDLS, CDR2 YYNGEE, per germline. This CDR3 contains 16 residues. The CDR3 sequence is CASSVRGGPGADTQYF. CDR3 coding DNA: TGTGCCAGCAGCGTCCGCGGGGGACCGGGGGCAGATACGCAGTATTTT.

The V call is TRBV7-9, the J call TRBJ2-2; D call uncertain. Germline CDR1 is SEHNR and CDR2 is FQNEAQ (reference sequence). The CDR3 totals 16 residues. Trimming removed 3 bases at V and 7 bases at J, with 18 bases between. CDR3 nucleotides: TGTGCCAGCAGCTTCTCGGCGGATGGTTTCGGCGGGGAGCTGTTTTTT. Protein sequence: CASSFSADGFGGELFF. The full variable domain, with the rest looked up from reference TRBV7-9 and TRBJ2-2, is DTGVSQNPRHKITKRGQNVTFRCDPISEHNRLYWYRQTLGQGPEFLTYFQNEAQLEKSRLLSDRFSAERPKGSFSTLEIQRTEQGDSAMYLCASSFSADGFGGELFFGEGSRLTVL.

The chain has TRBV4-2 and TRBJ2-3; the match to TRBD2 covers 8 bases. The CDR3 has 14 amino acids. After removal of 0 bases from V and 6 bases from J, the junction contained 2 bases not matched to a gene. The V gene's germline CDR1 is LGHNA and CDR2 YNFKEQ. The CDR3 bases are TGTGCCAGCAGCCAAGATCGACTAGCGGATACGCAGTATTTT. Translated, it gives CASSQDRLADTQYF.

This clone was seen once. The V call is TRBV7-9, the J call TRBJ1-2; 7 positions agree with TRBD1. CDR1 is SEHNR and CDR2 is FQNEAQ in the germline V gene (reference sequence). Trimming took 5 bases from V and 3 from J; bases not matched to a gene: 6. This CDR3 contains 14 residues. The CDR3 sequence is CASSNDRAHYGYTF. In DNA form, the CDR3 reads TGTGCCAGCAGCAATGACAGGGCCCACTATGGCTACACCTTC.

Only one count was recorded for this clone. The rearrangement joins TRBV21-1 to TRBJ1-1; the D call TRBD1 from the table was never checked on the DNA. TRBV21-1 represents a pseudogene. This CDR3 has 15 residues. The CDR3 DNA reads TGTGCCAGCAGCAAAGCCGGGACAGGGGACACTGAAGCTTTCTTT. Residues: CASSKAGTGDTEAFF.

This rearrangement joins TRBV6-5 to TRBJ2-1; TRBD1 matches at 9 bases. There are 15 residues in the CDR3. Germline V gene sequence: CDR1 MNHEY, CDR2 SVGAGI. Trimming took 6 bases from V and 7 from J; bases not matched to a gene: 10. CDR3: CASRSYRGRWNEQFF. CDR3 bases: TGTGCCAGCAGAAGCTACAGGGGGCGGTGGAATGAGCAGTTCTTC.

V is TRBV5-1 and J is TRBJ1-6; 8 bases fit TRBD1. After removal of 3 bases from V and 8 bases from J, the junction contained 7 bases not matched to a gene. Germline assignment: CDR1 SGHRS and CDR2 YFSETQ. This CDR3 is built from 15 residues. The CDR3 is CASSSTGGGDSPLHF. In nucleotides, the CDR3 is TGCGCCAGCAGCTCCACAGGGGGTGGGGATTCACCCCTCCACTTT. Full variable domain (missing parts from reference TRBV5-1 and TRBJ1-6): KAGVTQTPRYLIKTRGQQVTLSCSPISGHRSVSWYQQTPGQGLQFLFEYFSETQRNKGNFPGRFSGRQFSNSRSEMNVSTLELGDSALYLCASSSTGGGDSPLHFGNGTRLTVT.

This clone was counted only a few times. This chain links TRBV6-1 with TRBJ1-2; 9 bases fit TRBD1. The CDR3 extends over 16 amino acids. Germline trimming cut 3 bases from V and 2 bases from J; bases unmatched to any gene: 7. Germline V gene sequence: CDR1 MNHNS, CDR2 SASEGT. CDR3 sequence (DNA): TGTGCCAGCAGTGAGGGGACAGGGAACCCCAACTATGGCTACACCTTC. Translation: CASSEGTGNPNYGYTF.

The rearrangement links TRBV27 to TRBJ2-7; possible D gene TRBD1, 6 bases. This CDR3 has 13 amino acids. The V gene's germline CDR1 is MNHEY and CDR2 SMNVEV (reference sequence). V lost 5 bases, J lost 7 bases, and 15 bases lay in between. The CDR3 coding sequence is TGTGCCAGCAGTGCGTCAACAGGGTTTGAGCAGTACTTC. Translated: CASSASTGFEQYF.

The sample holds one count of this clone. V and J are TRBV5-1 and TRBJ1-2; TRBD1 might be the D (6 bases). V gave up 5 bases and J gave up 4 bases, with 15 bases separating them. Germline-derived CDR1 and CDR2 are SGHRS and YFSETQ. The CDR3 length is 14 residues. The CDR3 reads CASRRTGHVYGYTF. The CDR3 region has the DNA TGCGCCAGCAGAAGAACGGGACACGTCTATGGCTACACCTTC.

V gene TRBV4-1 combines with J gene TRBJ2-2, with 8 bases aligning to TRBD1. Germline V gene lookup returns CDR1 MGHRA and CDR2 YSYEKL. This CDR3 region has 20 residues. V dropped 0 bases and J dropped 4; count of bases not matched to a gene: 16. In DNA form, the CDR3 reads TGCGCCAGCAGCCAAGATCCCCTTGGGAGCAGGGGGCGCGCCACCGGGGAGCTGTTTTTT. This sequence encodes CASSQDPLGSRGRATGELFF.

The rearrangement links TRBV19 to TRBJ1-5, with TRBD1 as a possible D gene (5 bases). The CDR3 spans 18 residues. The V and J ends lost 3 bases and 0 bases respectively, with 18 bases between them. Germline V CDR1 and CDR2: LNHDA, SQIVND (reference sequence). The CDR3 sequence: CASSMGLGRVFSNQPQHF. CDR3 nucleotides: TGTGCCAGTAGTATGGGACTAGGCCGGGTCTTTAGCAATCAGCCCCAGCATTTT. The variable domain in full, completed from reference TRBV19 and TRBJ1-5, reads DGGITQSPKYLFRKEGQNVTLSCEQNLNHDAMYWYRQDPGQGLRLIYYSQIVNDFQKGDIAEGYSVSREKKESFPLTVTSAQKNPTAFYLCASSMGLGRVFSNQPQHFGDGTRLSIL.

The chain carries TRBV14 and TRBJ2-2; TRBD1 aligns across 7 bases. CDR1 is SGHDN and CDR2 is FVKESK in the germline V gene. The J segment lost 0 bases and the V segment lost 3 bases, leaving 10 bases of the junction unmatched. This CDR3 has 18 amino acids. The CDR3 DNA sequence: TGTGCCAGCAGCCACCTTACCCGAGGGGGCTCGAACACCGGGGAGCTGTTTTTT. This gives the protein CASSHLTRGGSNTGELFF.

The V call is TRBV6-2 or TRBV6-3, the J call TRBJ2-2; 7 bases are shared with TRBD2. This CDR3 comprises 16 residues. After removal of 6 bases from V and 2 bases from J, the junction contained 9 bases not matched to a gene. Germline CDR1 reads MNHEY; CDR2 reads SVGEGT. The CDR3 loop reads CASSTPRDYNTGELFF. DNA for the CDR3: TGTGCCAGCAGCACACCCAGGGACTACAACACCGGGGAGCTGTTTTTT.

This sequence joins TRBV5-1 and TRBJ1-5; perhaps TRBD1 as D (5 bases). The CDR3 is made up of 15 amino acids. Germline-derived CDR1 and CDR2 are SGHRS and YFSETQ. Trimming removed 2 bases at V and 3 bases at J, with 12 bases between. CDR3 sequence: CASSFSGAPNQPQHF. CDR3 nucleotides: TGCGCCAGCAGCTTCTCTGGGGCTCCCAATCAGCCCCAGCATTTT.

The chain employs TRBV2 and TRBJ1-1, with 8 bases lining up with TRBD1. This CDR3 region has 15 residues. The V segment lost 10 bases and the J segment 4 bases; nucleotides outside the gene matches: 14. Germline V gives CDR1 SNHLY, CDR2 FYNNEI. The CDR3 nucleotides read TGTGCCACCGTTAGGGACAGGATCTCTGGCACTGAAGCTTTCTTT. Protein product: CATVRDRISGTEAFF. The full variable domain, its missing parts supplied by reference TRBV2 and TRBJ1-1, is EPEVTQTPSHQVTQMGQEVILRCVPISNHLYFYWYRQILGQKVEFLVSFYNNEISEKSEIFDDQFSVERPDGSNFTLKIRSTKLEDSAMYFCATVRDRISGTEAFFGQGTRLTVV.

The V gene is TRBV7-9, the J gene TRBJ2-7, with D unresolved. Germline V gene data show CDR1 as SEHNR and CDR2 as FQNEAQ (reference sequence). The V end lost 10 bases, the J end lost 3 bases, and 10 bases lay between the germline ends. CDR3 length equals 11 residues. CDR3 sequence (DNA): TGTGCCACCACCTTCGGCTACGAGCAGTACTTC. Residues: CATTFGYEQYF.